Listed here are 30 T cell receptor beta chains from one sample, sequenced in a study of patients and donors after allogeneic stem cell transplantation (dated by TCRdb to about 2020). The method was RT-PCR. Sequencing relied on a NextSeq 550. In TCRdb, the public reads were trimmed at Q25 with fastp and aligned with MiXCR, with productive beta chains retained. Each entry merges the rows of one CDR3 protein and shows their most common DNA and genes. In all, the sample holds about 960,000 distinct CDR3 sequences, and roughly 17% of those were seen once. The biggest ten clones account for around 6% of the sample. Sequencing was carried out using blood, either unsorted or a sorted T cell fraction (not recorded which). Receptor source: a human donor who was either an allogeneic HSCT recipient or a stem cell or donor lymphocyte infusion donor (not recorded which). It is not recorded whose cells these are; they may come from a transplant donor.

The J gene is TRBJ1-2, the V gene TRBV6-2 or TRBV6-3, with D perhaps matching TRBD1 (5 bases). V was clipped by 0 bases and J by 4 bases, with 27 bases between them. Germline V gene data show CDR1 as MNHEY and CDR2 as SVGEGT. There are 20 residues in the CDR3. The CDR3, as DNA: TGTGCCAGCAGTTACTCGAGGTCGGGGGTTCGAACCGCGCCGAGCTATGGCTACACCTTC. Protein: CASSYSRSGVRTAPSYGYTF.

The chain is built from TRBV20-1 and TRBJ1-6; D is perhaps TRBD1 (6 bases). This CDR3 has 14 amino acids. Germline CDR1 and CDR2: DFQATT and SNEGSKA (reference sequence). With 3 bases removed from V and 9 bases from J, the gap between germline ends came to 15 bases. The chain's CDR3 is CSASEGDRASPLHF. CDR3 nucleotide sequence: TGCAGTGCTAGTGAGGGGGATAGGGCTTCACCCCTCCACTTT.

This chain links TRBV20-1 with TRBJ2-2; D gene ambiguous. Germline V gene sequence: CDR1 DFQATT, CDR2 SNEGSKA (reference sequence). The CDR3 is made up of 12 amino acids. V was clipped by 5 bases and J by 4 bases, with 8 bases between them. CDR3 amino acids: CSAAKGTGELFF. The CDR3 DNA reads TGCAGTGCTGCCAAGGGCACCGGGGAGCTGTTTTTT.

The chain combines TRBV29-1 with TRBJ1-1, with D hard to call. The CDR3 consists of 12 residues. From germline, CDR1 is SQVTM and CDR2 ANQGSEA. V was shortened by 4 bases and J by 7 bases, with 13 bases between the two germline ends. CDR3 sequence (DNA): TGCAGCGTTGCTTCGGGGTCGGTTGAAGCTTTCTTT. This translates into CSVASGSVEAFF.

This clonotype was seen only a few times. DNA of the CDR3: TGTGCCAGCAGTTTAGAACTAGCGGCCCAAGAGACCCAGTACTTC. Protein sequence: CASSLELAAQETQYF. The chain carries TRBV12-3 or TRBV12-4 and TRBJ2-5, with 8 bases matching TRBD2. The CDR3 is 15 residues long. The junction had 2 bases not matched to a gene; V was cut back by 1 base and J by 1 base.

The chain employs TRBV9 and TRBJ2-2; D may be TRBD1 or TRBD2 (5 bases each). V was trimmed by 6 bases and J by 4 bases, leaving 10 bases between them. The CDR3 has 13 amino acids. CDR1 is SGDLS and CDR2 is YYNGEE in the germline V gene. The CDR3 DNA reads TGTGCCAGCACCCAGGGAGCCACCGGGGAGCTGTTTTTT. It translates to CASTQGATGELFF.

This clonotype was recorded a few times. The chain links TRBV5-5 to TRBJ2-1; no clear D. The CDR3 loop spans 16 amino acids. Germline V gene data show CDR1 as SGHKS and CDR2 as YYEKEE (reference sequence). Trimming removed 3 bases at V and 0 bases at J, with 13 bases between. CDR3 protein: CASSYVKMSSYNEQFF. The DNA of the CDR3 is TGTGCCAGCAGCTACGTTAAGATGAGCTCCTACAATGAGCAGTTCTTC.

In this sample, this clonotype turned up a few times. J is TRBJ1-2 and V is TRBV2; possibly TRBD1 for D (5 bases). Germline CDR1 is SNHLY and CDR2 is FYNNEI. The CDR3 contains 13 residues. V was cut by 10 bases and J by 6 bases, with 18 bases left in between. CDR3 protein: CATNIGQGHGYTF. Written as DNA, the CDR3 is TGTGCCACTAATATCGGACAAGGACATGGCTACACCTTC.

This clonotype was seen more than once but under ten times. The V call is TRBV9, the J call TRBJ1-3; D unresolved. Germline V gives CDR1 SGDLS, CDR2 YYNGEE. The CDR3 runs 14 residues. V was pared by 5 bases and J by 0 bases, with 9 bases between. The CDR3 region has the DNA TGTGCCAGCAGACCAAACAGCTCTGGAAACACCATATATTTT. The encoded protein is CASRPNSSGNTIYF. Combining the CDR3 with reference TRBV9 and TRBJ1-3 gives the whole variable domain DSGVTQTPKHLITATGQRVTLRCSPRSGDLSVYWYQQSLDQGLQFLIQYYNGEERAKGNILERFSAQQFPDLHSELNLSSLELGDSALYFCASRPNSSGNTIYFGEGSWLTVV.

This clonotype was counted between two and nine times. The chain uses TRBV7-2 and TRBJ1-1; no reliable D call. From germline, CDR1 is SGHTA and CDR2 FQGNSA. V was cut by 0 bases and J by 7 bases, with 9 bases left in between. The CDR3 has 13 residues. The CDR3 sequence is CASSLAFRHEAFF. For the CDR3, the DNA is TGTGCCAGCAGCTTAGCGTTCAGACATGAAGCTTTCTTT.

The J gene is TRBJ2-7, the V gene TRBV6-1; D is ambiguous. The CDR3 consists of 15 residues. Germline V gene lookup returns CDR1 MNHNS and CDR2 SASEGT. V lost 1 base and J lost 2, with 12 bases in between. The CDR3 DNA sequence: TGTGCCAGCAGTGAAGAGTCACACAATCCCTACGAGCAGTACTTC. It translates to CASSEESHNPYEQYF.

This clonotype has just a few counts. This chain links TRBV30 with TRBJ1-6; D not resolved. The CDR3 contains 13 residues. Trimming removed 6 bases at V and 7 bases at J, with 13 bases between. The V gene's germline CDR1 is GTSNPN and CDR2 SVGIG (reference sequence). This CDR3 is CACGGQTNSPLHF. The CDR3 DNA reads TGTGCCTGTGGAGGGCAGACGAATTCACCCCTCCACTTT.

The chain recombines TRBV5-5 with TRBJ1-2, with a possible D match to TRBD1 (5 bases). Trimming removed 0 bases from V and 8 bases from J, with 17 bases in between. CDR3 length: 15 residues. Germline loops: CDR1 SGHKS, CDR2 YYEKEE (reference sequence). The CDR3 sequence: CASSLGTGRVLGYTF. DNA of the CDR3: TGTGCCAGCAGCTTGGGAACAGGTCGGGTATTGGGCTACACCTTC.

CDR3 coding DNA: TGTGCCACCAGTGATTATCGGCCAGGGTATCACAATGAGCAGTTCTTC. Its protein product is CATSDYRPGYHNEQFF. The chain couples TRBV24-1 to TRBJ2-1, with D perhaps matching TRBD1 (5 bases). CDR1 is KGHDR, CDR2 SFDVKD, per germline. The V and J ends lost 2 bases and 5 bases respectively, with 15 bases between them. The CDR3 is made up of 16 amino acids.

The chain carries TRBV7-8 and TRBJ2-3; the match to TRBD2 covers 9 bases. The CDR3 covers 19 residues. Trimming at V came to 8 bases and at J to 0 bases, leaving 18 bases not matched to a gene. Germline loops: CDR1 SGHVS, CDR2 FQNEAQ. The CDR3, as DNA: TGTGCCAGCGGAGACTTAAAGAAAGCTAGCGGGACTAGCACAGATACGCAGTATTTT. It is translated as CASGDLKKASGTSTDTQYF.

The chain uses TRBV20-1 and TRBJ2-3, with 14 bases lining up with TRBD2. V dropped 6 bases and J dropped 0; count of bases not matched to a gene: 5. Germline V gene sequence: CDR1 DFQATT, CDR2 SNEGSKA (reference sequence). The length of the CDR3 is 16 residues. In DNA form, the CDR3 reads TGCAGTGCCCCCGGGACTAGCGGGGGTAGCACAGATACGCAGTATTTT. It translates to CSAPGTSGGSTDTQYF.

This chain joins TRBV7-9 and TRBJ2-7; D not resolved. This CDR3 is 12 amino acids long. Trimming took off 6 bases at V and 0 bases at J, with 6 bases between the two ends. CDR1 and CDR2 (germline): SEHNR, FQNEAQ (reference sequence). CDR3 DNA sequence: TGTGCCAGCAGTTCGGCCTCCTACGAGCAGTACTTC. It codes for CASSSASYEQYF.

This clonotype was seen more than once but under ten times. The chain joins TRBV5-4 to TRBJ1-2; D ambiguous. Trimming took off 3 bases at V and 7 bases at J, with 13 bases between the two ends. Germline V lookup: CDR1 SGHNT, CDR2 YYREEE (reference sequence). There are 13 residues in the CDR3. CDR3 loop: CASSSPKGGGYTF. CDR3 sequence (DNA): TGTGCCAGCAGCTCCCCCAAGGGAGGTGGCTACACCTTC.

This clonotype was counted only a few times. The chain links TRBV7-9 to TRBJ2-7; 9 nucleotides match TRBD2. CDR1 and CDR2 (germline): SEHNR, FQNEAQ (reference sequence). The CDR3 is made up of 13 amino acids. V trimming: 9 bases; J trimming: 2 bases; junction bases outside the gene matches: 5. For the CDR3, the DNA is TGTGCCAGTTCTAGCGGGAACACCTACGAGCAGTACTTC. Its translation is CASSSGNTYEQYF.

The chain joins TRBV6-1 to TRBJ1-3; tentative D call: TRBD1 (5 bases). Germline-derived CDR1 and CDR2 are MNHNS and SASEGT. The CDR3 sequence is 15 residues long. The ends were cut back, 7 bases at V and 0 bases at J, with 13 bases in the middle. This CDR3 is CASTEWGSSGNTIYF. The CDR3 coding sequence is TGTGCCAGCACCGAATGGGGGTCCTCTGGAAACACCATATATTTT.

The J gene is TRBJ2-1, the V gene TRBV4-1; the D gene could be TRBD1 or TRBD2 (5 bases each). Between the trimmed V and J ends, which lost 0 bases and 10 bases, there was a span of 10 bases. Looked up from germline, CDR1 is MGHRA and CDR2 is YSYEKL. The CDR3 runs 13 residues. CDR3 coding DNA: TGCGCCAGCAGCCAAGATCGGGACGGCGAGCAGTTCTTC. Translated, it gives CASSQDRDGEQFF.

This clonotype was seen a handful of times. The rearrangement uses TRBV6-5 and TRBJ1-3, with 8 bases that match TRBD1. This CDR3 region has 14 residues. The junction had 2 bases not matched to a gene; V was cut back by 3 bases and J by 4 bases. Germline values: CDR1 MNHEY, CDR2 SVGAGI. CDR3 sequence: CASSYRQGGNTIYF. CDR3 coding DNA: TGTGCCAGCAGTTATAGACAGGGGGGAAACACCATATATTTT.

The table lists this clonotype with many counts. CDR3 region: CASSRRGGTIEQYF. The CDR3 DNA reads TGTGCCAGCAGCCGGAGAGGCGGGACGATAGAGCAGTACTTC. The chain couples TRBV5-6 to TRBJ2-7; a possible D gene is TRBD2 (6 bases). V was pared by 4 bases and J by 7 bases, with 18 bases between. The V gene's germline CDR1 is SGHDT and CDR2 YYEEEE. The CDR3 has 14 amino acids.

The chain has TRBV5-4 and TRBJ2-5; 7 positions match TRBD2. Trimming took 4 bases from V and 2 from J; bases not matched to a gene: 2. This CDR3 has 13 amino acids. The V gene's germline CDR1 is SGHNT and CDR2 YYREEE (reference sequence). The CDR3, as DNA: TGTGCCAGCAGCCGAGCGGGGCAAGAGACCCAGTACTTC. This gives the protein CASSRAGQETQYF.

This clonotype was seen only a few times. The genes are TRBV6-1 and TRBJ1-5; D is ambiguous. CDR3 length: 17 residues. V dropped 7 bases and J dropped 0 bases, with 19 bases sitting between them. Germline V CDR1 and CDR2: MNHNS, SASEGT. In nucleotides, the CDR3 is TGTGCCAGCAAAAAGGATAGAGGTGATTATAGCAATCAGCCCCAGCATTTT. Translating it yields CASKKDRGDYSNQPQHF.

The chain couples TRBV12-3 or TRBV12-4 to TRBJ2-1; D is possibly TRBD2 (6 bases). Trimming left V 4 bases short and J 11 bases short, with 15 bases between. CDR3 length equals 13 residues. For the CDR3, the DNA is TGTGCCAGCAGTTCGGGAGCCCGGGGTCAGCAGTTCTTC. Translated, it gives CASSSGARGQQFF.

This clonotype has just a few counts. The CDR3 protein is CASSLSAGGGYEQYF. CDR3 nucleotides: TGTGCCAGCAGCTTATCCGCGGGGGGGGGCTACGAGCAGTACTTC. This rearrangement joins TRBV7-9 to TRBJ2-7; 9 nucleotides align to TRBD2. The CDR3 covers 15 residues. Trimming cost V 2 bases and J 3 bases; bases outside gene matches: 5. Looked up from germline, CDR1 is SEHNR and CDR2 is FQNEAQ (reference sequence). The variable domain in full, with the rest retrieved from reference TRBV7-9 and TRBJ2-7, is DTGVSQNPRHKITKRGQNVTFRCDPISEHNRLYWYRQTLGQGPEFLTYFQNEAQLEKSRLLSDRFSAERPKGSFSTLEIQRTEQGDSAMYLCASSLSAGGGYEQYFGPGTRLTVT.

This rearrangement joins TRBV5-1 to TRBJ1-2; D unclear. The CDR3 has 14 residues. With 3 bases removed from V and 3 bases from J, the gap between germline ends came to 12 bases. Germline CDR1 and CDR2: SGHRS and YFSETQ. The CDR3 nucleotides read TGCGCCAGCAGCTCGCCACCGGAGGACTATGGCTACACCTTC. It yields the protein CASSSPPEDYGYTF. The full variable domain, with the rest looked up from reference TRBV5-1 and TRBJ1-2, is KAGVTQTPRYLIKTRGQQVTLSCSPISGHRSVSWYQQTPGQGLQFLFEYFSETQRNKGNFPGRFSGRQFSNSRSEMNVSTLELGDSALYLCASSSPPEDYGYTFGSGTRLTVV.

The rearrangement links TRBV27 to TRBJ2-7; D is uncertain. The CDR3 has 13 residues. Trimming left V 0 bases short and J 7 bases short, with 10 bases between. Germline CDR1 is MNHEY and CDR2 is SMNVEV (reference sequence). This CDR3 is CASSLSSSSEQYF. Here the CDR3 DNA reads TGTGCCAGCAGTTTATCCTCATCAAGTGAGCAGTACTTC.

The chain links TRBV30 to TRBJ2-1; D ambiguous. Trimming cost V 6 bases and J 3 bases, with 18 bases left between them. CDR3 length equals 15 residues. From germline, CDR1 is GTSNPN and CDR2 SVGIG (reference sequence). For the CDR3, the DNA is TGTGCCTGCGGACCGGTCCCCCGGCACTACAATGAGCAGTTCTTC. Translation gives CACGPVPRHYNEQFF.